The source of this TCR beta chain is a study of Ad26.COV2.S vaccination and SARS-CoV-2 variants. The germline V gene encodes CDR1 LNHDA and CDR2 SQIVND (reference sequence). Trimming removed 2 bases from V and 7 bases from J, with 14 bases in between. The CDR3 has 14 residues. Sample treatment: roughly 19 received Ad26.COV2.S at low or high dose, single or two shots; several received placebo; per-sample allocation not given. Sampling was performed 63 days after the first vaccine or placebo injection. Adults aged 18-55 years in Boston included the donor. Measured with immunoSEQ multiplex PCR; TCRdb has only the in-frame clones, and not every one. The sample holds some 370,000 clones, 83% seen once.

Sequencing was performed on peripheral blood, taken in a trial of Ad26.COV2.S vaccine versus placebo. This chain joins TRBV19 and TRBJ1-2; D call uncertain. The clonotype was recovered from a person between 18 and 65 years old who received the Ad26.COV2.S COVID-19 vaccine or a placebo. CDR3 DNA: TGTGCCAGTAGTATAACCCCGGTGGGATCTGGCTACACCTTC. Translation gives CASSITPVGSGYTF.